This note documents a single T cell receptor (beta chain) sequence. Germline CDR1 SGHRS, CDR2 YFSETQ. Trimming stripped 0 bases from V and 7 bases from J, with 13 bases between. This CDR3 is 14 amino acids long. The sample belongs to a study of blood T cell repertoires in COVID-19. The overall study: Nucleic acid was either cDNA or gDNA, and it came from T cells, B-cell-depleted T cells, or PBMCs.

The method was immunoSEQ multiplex PCR; TCRdb's version includes in-frame clones alone and lacks a portion of them. The sample has approximately 280,000 clones, about 89% seen once. V usage is TRBV5-1 and J usage is TRBJ1-2, with no clear D. This TCR came from a man aged 35-49 years with acute or convalescent COVID-19. The sample comprised peripheral blood. The CDR3 spells CASSLGSAEGGYTF. The CDR3 coding sequence is TGCGCCAGCAGCTTGGGATCCGCTGAGGGTGGCTACACCTTC.